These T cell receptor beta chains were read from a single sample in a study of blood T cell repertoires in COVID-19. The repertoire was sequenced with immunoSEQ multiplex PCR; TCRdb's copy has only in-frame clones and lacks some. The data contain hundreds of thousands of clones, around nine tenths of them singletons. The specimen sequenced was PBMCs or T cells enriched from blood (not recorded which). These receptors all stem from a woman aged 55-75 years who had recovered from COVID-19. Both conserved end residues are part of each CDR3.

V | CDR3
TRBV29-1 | CSVEDREGYGYTF
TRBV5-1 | CASSLATGVADTQYF
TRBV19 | CASTSSETRGMAEAFF
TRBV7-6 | CASSSGQGADYGYTF
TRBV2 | CASSIGGISYEQYF
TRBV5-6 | CASSLGAHTDTQYF
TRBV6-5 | CASNTGQIQETQYF
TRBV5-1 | CASSFQGTEKEKLFF
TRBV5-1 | CASRTDRGSNSPLHF
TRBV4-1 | CASSQVGGGYSPLHF
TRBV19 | CASSIVGEDIQYF
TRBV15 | CATSRWTGGVEAFF
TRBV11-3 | CASMAGTSTDTQYF
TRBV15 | CATSREQGIWSPLHF
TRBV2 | CASTPRQGAFF
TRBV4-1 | CASSQDYVGAGGELFF
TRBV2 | CASSVGGGYYNEQFF
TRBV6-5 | CASSYLDSLRVALHF
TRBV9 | CASSGSSAGETQYF
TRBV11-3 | CASSLDVGPNRNTIYF
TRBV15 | CATSRSGGYGYTF
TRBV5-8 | CASSWAGTGSSPLHF
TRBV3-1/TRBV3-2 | CASSHTQARAPNEKLFF
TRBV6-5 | CASRRQGLEEKLFF
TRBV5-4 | CASSLGQGGEKLFF
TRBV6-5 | CASRQVNTGELFF
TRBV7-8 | CASSRSGGDTDTQYF
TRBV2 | CASYLEATQYF
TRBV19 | CASSSTGANEKLFF
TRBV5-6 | CASSWGTGGHEQYF
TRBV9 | CASSVVGGWETQYF
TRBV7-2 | CASSTGTRDTGELFF
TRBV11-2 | CASSLVGQGPLHF
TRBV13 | CASSPPRDRPKGYTF
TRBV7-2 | CASSSGQVHINEKLFF
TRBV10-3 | CAISVNNRGNTEAFF
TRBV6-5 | CASSYRGRDGELFF
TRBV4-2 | CASSQDTSGGTDTQYF
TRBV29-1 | CSVSGQGRTEAFF
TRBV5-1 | CASSLDPGASGNTIYF
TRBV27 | CASSFWGGDHGELFF
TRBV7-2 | CASSRTSGGPETQYF
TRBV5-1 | CASSLAGINEQFF
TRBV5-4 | CASSLSRGGGKETQYF
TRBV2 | CASSLGVGGNTGELFF
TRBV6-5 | CASNPHGQGEQYF
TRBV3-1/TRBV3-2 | CASSLSGTGGEQYF
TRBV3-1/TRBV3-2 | CASSQGGSGDTQYF
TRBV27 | CASSYKGRNEQFF
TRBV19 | CASNRQISGNTIYF